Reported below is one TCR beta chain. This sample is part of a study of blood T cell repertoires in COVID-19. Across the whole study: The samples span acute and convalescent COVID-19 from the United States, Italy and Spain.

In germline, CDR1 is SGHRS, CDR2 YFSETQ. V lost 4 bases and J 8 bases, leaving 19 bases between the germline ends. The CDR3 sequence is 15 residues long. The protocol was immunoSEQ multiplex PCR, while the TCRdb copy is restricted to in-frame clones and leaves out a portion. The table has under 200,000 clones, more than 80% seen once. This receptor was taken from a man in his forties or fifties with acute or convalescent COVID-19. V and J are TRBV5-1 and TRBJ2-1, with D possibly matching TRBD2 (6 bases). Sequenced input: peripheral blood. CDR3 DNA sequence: TGCGCCAGCAGCCCGAGAGGGGCGGGGTTCGATGAGCAGTTCTTC. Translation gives CASSPRGAGFDEQFF.